Sequencing of this TCR beta chain was carried out in a study of T cells in localized non-small cell lung cancer. Study observations and caveats: Only one tumor region was sequenced, so heterogeneity remains possible. Adjacent lung exhibited a median of 57 among the 100 most abundant tumor clones. Among the tissues sampled, uninvolved adjacent lung had the highest T cell clonality, above tumor. Higher T cell density in the blood was associated with longer overall survival, whereas higher adjacent-lung clonality associated with shorter survival.

Germline V gene sequence: CDR1 MDHEN, CDR2 SYDVKM. This CDR3 spans 14 amino acids. Losses at the gene ends were 4 bases for V and 4 bases for J; bases not matched to a gene: 5. Note on this clone: No antigen is known for it.

Sequencing was performed with immunoSEQ multiplex PCR; in TCRdb, only in-frame clones are kept and a portion is missing. The sample yields approximately 83,000 clones, approximately 90% seen once. The V gene is TRBV28, the J gene TRBJ1-2; 8 bases agree with TRBD1. The TCR comes from a woman aged 35-75 years with stage II squamous cell lung carcinoma. The sample in question was PBMCs, obtained before any cancer treatment. CDR3 region: CASSWTGSSYGYTF. For the CDR3, the DNA is TGTGCCAGCAGTTGGACAGGGTCTAGCTATGGCTACACCTTC.